This section outlines one TCR beta chain sequence together with its context. What it recognizes is unknown. Other DNA sequences in the same sample also yield this CDR3. The data were obtained in a study of cytomegalovirus exposure and HLA in healthy donors. Whole-study findings and limits: For TCR beta chains, V- and J-gene trimming was later linked to a missense DCLRE1C variant.

The CDR3 has 12 residues. Germline assignment: CDR1 SGHDT and CDR2 YYEEEE. V lost 5 bases to trimming and J lost 9 bases, with 11 bases between them. Healthy individuals who donated bone marrow served as the donors. PCR primers comprised 60 Vbeta and 13 Jbeta primers. Clones were sequenced by immunoSEQ multiplex PCR, and TCRdb holds only the in-frame ones, with some missing. The table shows about 200,000 clones, with roughly four fifths occurring only once. Sequenced: PBMCs. This sequence joins TRBV5-6 and TRBJ2-2; D ambiguous. This clonotype was sampled from a young man in good health and CMV-seronegative. CDR3 loop: CASSLLNRELFF. In DNA form, the CDR3 reads TGTGCCAGCAGTTTGCTTAACAGGGAGCTGTTTTTT.